This TCR beta chain was sequenced for a study of blood T cell repertoires in COVID-19. Only one count was recorded for this clone. Here immunoSEQ multiplex PCR was the method, and the copy in TCRdb shows in-frame clones only, minus some. Among 150,000 or so clones, 81% were seen once, and the ten largest hold roughly 11%. The germline V and J ends were trimmed by 3 bases and 4 bases, with 9 bases remaining between them. The CDR3 is 13 amino acids. This receptor was taken from a man between 60 and 75 years old with active or convalescent COVID-19. Sequencing input: peripheral blood. V and J are TRBV12-3 or TRBV12-4 and TRBJ1-1, with D maybe TRBD1 (5 bases). The CDR3 region has the DNA TGTGCCAGCAGTTTTGGGGCGAGCACTGAAGCTTTCTTT. Amino acids: CASSFGASTEAFF.